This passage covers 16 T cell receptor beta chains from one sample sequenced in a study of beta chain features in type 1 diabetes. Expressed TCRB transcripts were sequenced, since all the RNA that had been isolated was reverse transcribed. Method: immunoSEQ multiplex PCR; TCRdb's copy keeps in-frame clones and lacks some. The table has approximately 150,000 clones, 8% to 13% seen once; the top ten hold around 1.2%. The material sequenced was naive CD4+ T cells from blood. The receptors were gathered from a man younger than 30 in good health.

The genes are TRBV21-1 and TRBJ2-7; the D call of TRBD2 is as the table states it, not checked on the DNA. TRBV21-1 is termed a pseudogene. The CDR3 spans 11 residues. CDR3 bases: TGTGCCAGCAGCACGGCCTACGAGCAGTACTTC. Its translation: CASSTAYEQYF.

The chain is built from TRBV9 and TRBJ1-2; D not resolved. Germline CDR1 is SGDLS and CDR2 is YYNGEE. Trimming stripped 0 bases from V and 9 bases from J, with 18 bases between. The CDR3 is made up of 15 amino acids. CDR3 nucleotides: TGTGCCAGCAGCGTAGAAATGTTGGGGAGAATAAGCTACACCTTC. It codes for CASSVEMLGRISYTF. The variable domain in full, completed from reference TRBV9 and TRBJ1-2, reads DSGVTQTPKHLITATGQRVTLRCSPRSGDLSVYWYQQSLDQGLQFLIQYYNGEERAKGNILERFSAQQFPDLHSELNLSSLELGDSALYFCASSVEMLGRISYTFGSGTRLTVV.

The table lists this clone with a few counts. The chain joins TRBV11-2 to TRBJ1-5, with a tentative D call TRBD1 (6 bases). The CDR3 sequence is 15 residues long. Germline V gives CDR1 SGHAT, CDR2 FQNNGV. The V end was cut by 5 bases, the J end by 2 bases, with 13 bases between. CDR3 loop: CASSGDRFGNQPQHF. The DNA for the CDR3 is TGTGCCAGCAGCGGTGACAGGTTCGGCAATCAGCCCCAGCATTTT.

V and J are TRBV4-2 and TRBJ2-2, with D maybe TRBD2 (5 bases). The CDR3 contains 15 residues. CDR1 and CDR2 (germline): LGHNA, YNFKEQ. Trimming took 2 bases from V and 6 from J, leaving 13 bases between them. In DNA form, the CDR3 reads TGTGCCAGCAGCCAAAGTACTAGTTTGGCCGGGGAGCTGTTTTTT. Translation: CASSQSTSLAGELFF.

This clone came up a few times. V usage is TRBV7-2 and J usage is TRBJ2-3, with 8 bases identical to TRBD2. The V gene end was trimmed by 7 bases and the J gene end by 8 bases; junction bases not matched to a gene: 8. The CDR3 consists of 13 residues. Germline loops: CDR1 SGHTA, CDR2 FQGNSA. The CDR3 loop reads CASTPRGGRTQYF. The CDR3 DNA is TGTGCCAGCACCCCCCGGGGGGGGCGTACGCAGTATTTT.

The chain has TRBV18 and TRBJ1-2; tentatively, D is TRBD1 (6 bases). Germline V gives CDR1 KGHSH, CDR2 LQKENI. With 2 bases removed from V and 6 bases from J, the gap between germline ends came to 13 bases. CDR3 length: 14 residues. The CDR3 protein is CASSPWDTLDGYTF. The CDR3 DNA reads TGTGCCAGCTCACCATGGGACACCCTAGATGGCTACACCTTC.

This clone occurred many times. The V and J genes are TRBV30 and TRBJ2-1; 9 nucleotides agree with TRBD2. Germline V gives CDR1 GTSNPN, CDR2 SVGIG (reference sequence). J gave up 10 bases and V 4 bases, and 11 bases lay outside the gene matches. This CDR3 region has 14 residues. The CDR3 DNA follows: TGTGCCTGGACGGCCGGGCGGGGGGGCAGGGAGCAGTTCTTC. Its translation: CAWTAGRGGREQFF.

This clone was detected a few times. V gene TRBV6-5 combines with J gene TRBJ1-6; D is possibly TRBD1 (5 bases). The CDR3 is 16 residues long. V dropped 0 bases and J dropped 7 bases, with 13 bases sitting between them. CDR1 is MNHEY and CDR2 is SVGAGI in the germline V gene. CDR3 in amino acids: CASSYSNGGGNSPLHF. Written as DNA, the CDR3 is TGTGCCAGCAGTTACTCGAATGGGGGAGGCAATTCACCCCTCCACTTT.

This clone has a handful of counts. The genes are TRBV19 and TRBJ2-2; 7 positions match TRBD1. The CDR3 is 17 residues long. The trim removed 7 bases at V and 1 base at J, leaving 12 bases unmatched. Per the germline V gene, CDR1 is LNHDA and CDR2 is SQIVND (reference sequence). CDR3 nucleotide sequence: TGTGCCAGTAATACCCCTCGCCGGGACAGGAACACCGGGGAGCTGTTTTTT. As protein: CASNTPRRDRNTGELFF.

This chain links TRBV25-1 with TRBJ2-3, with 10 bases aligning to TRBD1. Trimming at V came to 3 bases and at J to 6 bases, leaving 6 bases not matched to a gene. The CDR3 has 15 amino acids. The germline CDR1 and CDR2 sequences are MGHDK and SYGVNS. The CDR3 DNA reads TGTGCCAGCAGTGACAACCGGGACAGGGGTGATACGCAGTATTTT. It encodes CASSDNRDRGDTQYF.

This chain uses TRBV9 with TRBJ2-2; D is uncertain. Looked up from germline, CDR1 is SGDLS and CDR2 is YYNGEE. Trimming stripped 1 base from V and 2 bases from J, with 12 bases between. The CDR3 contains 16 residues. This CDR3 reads CASSVSPGTNTGELFF. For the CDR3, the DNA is TGTGCCAGCAGCGTAAGTCCAGGAACTAACACCGGGGAGCTGTTTTTT.

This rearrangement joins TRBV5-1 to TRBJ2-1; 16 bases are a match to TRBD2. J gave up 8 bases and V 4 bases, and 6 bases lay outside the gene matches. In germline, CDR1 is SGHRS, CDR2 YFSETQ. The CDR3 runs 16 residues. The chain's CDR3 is CASSPGTSGGADEQFF. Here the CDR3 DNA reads TGCGCCAGCAGCCCCGGGACTAGCGGGGGGGCCGATGAGCAGTTCTTC.

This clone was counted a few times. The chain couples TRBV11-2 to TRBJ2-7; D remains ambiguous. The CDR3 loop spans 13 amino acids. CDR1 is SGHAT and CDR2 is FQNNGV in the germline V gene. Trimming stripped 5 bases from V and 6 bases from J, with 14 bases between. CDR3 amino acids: CASSNQERGEQYF. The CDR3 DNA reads TGTGCCAGCAGCAACCAAGAGAGAGGCGAGCAGTACTTC.

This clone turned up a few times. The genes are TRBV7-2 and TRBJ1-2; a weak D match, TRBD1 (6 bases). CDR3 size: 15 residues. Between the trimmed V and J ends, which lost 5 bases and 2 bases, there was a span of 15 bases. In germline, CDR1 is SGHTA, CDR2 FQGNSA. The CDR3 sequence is CASSTRQVSNYGYTF. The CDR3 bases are TGTGCCAGCAGCACTCGACAGGTTTCGAACTATGGCTACACCTTC.

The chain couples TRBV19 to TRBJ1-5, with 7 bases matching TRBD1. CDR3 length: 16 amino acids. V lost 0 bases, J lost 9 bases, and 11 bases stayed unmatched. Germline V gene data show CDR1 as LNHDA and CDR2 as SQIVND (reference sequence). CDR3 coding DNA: TGTGCCAGTAGTATAGAGGGGACAGCGGCCAATTGGCCCCAGCATTTT. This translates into CASSIEGTAANWPQHF.

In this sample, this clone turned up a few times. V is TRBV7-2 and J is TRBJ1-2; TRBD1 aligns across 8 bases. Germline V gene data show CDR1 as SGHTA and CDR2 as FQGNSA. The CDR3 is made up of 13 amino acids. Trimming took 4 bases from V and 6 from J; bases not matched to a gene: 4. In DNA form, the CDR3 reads TGTGCCAGCAGCTCGGACAGGGAGCATGGCTACACCTTC. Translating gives CASSSDREHGYTF. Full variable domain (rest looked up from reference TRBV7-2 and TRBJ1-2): GAGVSQSPSNKVTEKGKDVELRCDPISGHTALYWYRQSLGQGLEFLIYFQGNSAPDKSGLPSDRFSAERTGGSVSTLTIQRTQQEDSAVYLCASSSDREHGYTFGSGTRLTVV.